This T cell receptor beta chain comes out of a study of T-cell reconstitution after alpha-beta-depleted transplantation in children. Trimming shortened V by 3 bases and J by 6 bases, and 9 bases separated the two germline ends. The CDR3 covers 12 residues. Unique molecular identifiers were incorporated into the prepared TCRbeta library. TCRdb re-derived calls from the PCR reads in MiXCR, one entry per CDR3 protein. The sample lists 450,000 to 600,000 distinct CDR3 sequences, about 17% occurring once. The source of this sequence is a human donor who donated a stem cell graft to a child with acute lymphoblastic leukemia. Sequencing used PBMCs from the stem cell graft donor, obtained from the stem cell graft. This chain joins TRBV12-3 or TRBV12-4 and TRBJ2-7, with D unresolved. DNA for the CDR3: TGTGCCAGCAGTTTTTCCTCGGGCGAGCAGTACTTC. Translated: CASSFSSGEQYF.